The 30 T cell receptor beta chains given below trace back to one sample, sequenced in a study of T cell clones after liver transplantation. The protocol was immunoSEQ multiplex PCR, while the TCRdb copy is restricted to in-frame clones and leaves out a portion. Among 68,000 or so clones listed, over 90% were seen once. The starting material was CD4+ T cells from blood, obtained approximately 26 months after liver transplant. Every receptor here comes from a human patient who received a liver transplant. Some T cells may be graft donor cells.

The chain is built from TRBV7-8 and TRBJ1-1; 7 bases line up with TRBD1. The V segment lost 3 bases and the J segment 1 base; nucleotides outside the gene matches: 11. Looked up from germline, CDR1 is SGHVS and CDR2 is FQNEAQ. The CDR3 loop spans 17 amino acids. DNA of the CDR3: TGTGCCAGCAGCTTCCCCCGCGGCGGGACAGCGAACACTGAAGCTTTCTTT. It translates to CASSFPRGGTANTEAFF.

As to this clone: This clone may be a read error of a much larger clone one base away. This sample includes further DNA sequences coding for the same CDR3. V is TRBV2 and J is TRBJ2-6, with D maybe TRBD2 (5 bases). V gave up 8 bases and J gave up 9 bases, with 5 bases separating them. Germline-derived CDR1 and CDR2 are SNHLY and FYNNEI. CDR3 length equals 10 residues. CDR3 nucleotides: TGTGCCAGCGGAGGCAACGTCCTGACTTTC. As protein: CASGGNVLTF.

V is TRBV2 and J is TRBJ2-2, with TRBD1 matching 8 bases. Looked up from germline, CDR1 is SNHLY and CDR2 is FYNNEI. The CDR3 runs to 14 residues. V shed 10 bases and J 7 bases; nucleotides not matched to a gene: 11. CDR3 nucleotide sequence: TGTGCCACCCAACCAGGGGGCATTGACGGGGAGCTGTTTTTT. Translating gives CATQPGGIDGELFF.

The rearrangement joins TRBV27 to TRBJ2-7; TRBD1 might be the D (5 bases). With 3 bases removed from V and 2 bases from J, the gap between germline ends came to 11 bases. This CDR3 is built from 14 residues. In germline, CDR1 is MNHEY, CDR2 SMNVEV (reference sequence). DNA of the CDR3: TGTGCCAGCAGTTTGGGGCAGGGCGCCTACGAGCAGTACTTC. Protein product: CASSLGQGAYEQYF.

Only one count was recorded for this clone. The gene calls are TRBV6-1 and TRBJ1-3; TRBD1 might be the D (6 bases). Germline V gene data show CDR1 as MNHNS and CDR2 as SASEGT. The CDR3 consists of 14 residues. V was clipped by 4 bases and J by 3 bases, with 10 bases between them. This CDR3 reads CASSVGTNGNTIYF. CDR3 nucleotide sequence: TGTGCCAGCAGTGTCGGGACAAATGGAAACACCATATATTTT.

The CDR3, as DNA: TGCGCCAGCAGCCAAGGTTCTTTAGGACTAGCGGGAGTTGAGCAGTACTTC. Translating gives CASSQGSLGLAGVEQYF. This rearrangement joins TRBV4-1 to TRBJ2-7; the match to TRBD2 covers 13 bases. With 1 base clipped from V and 7 bases from J, the junction kept 10 bases outside the gene matches. The CDR3 has 17 amino acids. Germline values: CDR1 MGHRA, CDR2 YSYEKL.

This chain joins TRBV2 and TRBJ1-2; possibly TRBD1 for D (6 bases). CDR1 and CDR2 (germline): SNHLY, FYNNEI. Trimming left V 0 bases short and J 5 bases short, with 16 bases between. The CDR3 spans 16 residues. The CDR3 protein is CASSEALGGHRYGYTF. DNA of the CDR3: TGTGCCAGCAGTGAAGCGTTAGGGGGGCATCGGTATGGCTACACCTTC.

The rearrangement uses TRBV7-3 and TRBJ2-1; D is uncertain. CDR3 length: 15 amino acids. V lost 4 bases and J 0 bases, leaving 10 bases between the germline ends. Germline V gives CDR1 SGHTA, CDR2 FQGTGA. Written as DNA, the CDR3 is TGTGCCAGCAGCTCCGGACCCAACTCCTACAATGAGCAGTTCTTC. Amino acid sequence: CASSSGPNSYNEQFF.

This clone has a single count. V gene TRBV15 combines with J gene TRBJ2-7; 9 bases agree with TRBD2. J was trimmed by 7 bases and V by 3 bases; bases with no gene match: 13. The CDR3 is made up of 16 amino acids. In germline, CDR1 is LNHNV, CDR2 YYDKDF (reference sequence). CDR3 residues: CATSRELAGDLGEQYF. CDR3 in DNA: TGTGCCACCAGCAGGGAATTAGCGGGAGACTTAGGAGAGCAGTACTTC.

The chain combines TRBV21-1 with TRBJ2-6; the table's D gene call, TRBD2, was not cross checked with the DNA. TRBV21-1 is marked as a pseudogene. This CDR3 region has 16 residues. The CDR3 DNA is TGTGCCAGCAGCAAAGGGAGGCGCCCTGGGGCCAACGTCCTGACTTTC. Translated: CASSKGRRPGANVLTF.

This clone was seen just once. The chain links TRBV2 to TRBJ1-1; maybe TRBD1 (6 bases). There are 14 residues in the CDR3. The germline V and J ends were trimmed by 2 bases and 5 bases, with 12 bases remaining between them. Germline lookup yields CDR1 SNHLY and CDR2 FYNNEI. CDR3 in amino acids: CASSERGRETEAFF. CDR3 nucleotide sequence: TGTGCCAGCAGTGAAAGGGGGAGGGAGACTGAAGCTTTCTTT.

This clone has more than one count but fewer than ten. The rearrangement links TRBV5-1 to TRBJ2-5; D gene ambiguous. V dropped 0 bases and J dropped 1 base, with 1 base sitting between them. There are 12 residues in the CDR3. Germline V gene sequence: CDR1 SGHRS, CDR2 YFSETQ. CDR3 in DNA: TGCGCCAGCAGCTTGGCCCAAGAGACCCAGTACTTC. Amino acid sequence: CASSLAQETQYF.

The rearrangement links TRBV30 to TRBJ1-1; TRBD1 matches 10 bases. Germline V gene lookup returns CDR1 GTSNPN and CDR2 SVGIG (reference sequence). Trimming removed 4 bases from V and 4 bases from J; junction bases left unmatched: 3. The CDR3 is made up of 13 amino acids. CDR3 DNA: TGTGCCTGGAACGGACAGGGGGGCACTGAAGCTTTCTTT. Its protein product is CAWNGQGGTEAFF.

This chain connects TRBV28 to TRBJ1-4; 7 positions agree with TRBD1. This CDR3 has 13 amino acids. V was clipped by 5 bases and J by 7 bases; unmatched bases: 4. Germline CDR1 reads MDHEN; CDR2 reads SYDVKM. CDR3 residues: CASSVGQAEKLFF. Here the CDR3 DNA reads TGTGCCAGCAGTGTCGGACAGGCTGAAAAACTGTTTTTT.

This clone was seen only a few times. CDR3 coding DNA: TGCGCCAGCAGTGAGACAAGACCGGCCGGCGAGCAGTTCTTC. This codes for CASSETRPAGEQFF. The chain recombines TRBV10-2 with TRBJ2-1, with D hard to call. This CDR3 spans 14 amino acids. Germline V CDR1 and CDR2: WSHSY, SAAADI. V lost 2 bases, J lost 10 bases, and 15 bases lay in between.

V usage is TRBV12-5 and J usage is TRBJ2-2; TRBD2 matches at 11 bases. This CDR3 region has 18 residues. The V and J ends lost 5 bases and 1 base, in that order; junction bases with no gene match: 9. Germline CDR1 LGHNT, CDR2 FRNRAP. For the CDR3, the DNA is TGTGCTAGTGGTAACCCGGGGACTAGCGGAAGGAACACCGGGGAGCTGTTTTTT. It specifies CASGNPGTSGRNTGELFF. The entire variable domain, with the rest obtained from reference TRBV12-5 and TRBJ2-2, is as follows: DARVTQTPRHKVTEMGQEVTMRCQPILGHNTVFWYRQTMMQGLELLAYFRNRAPLDDSGMPKDRFSAEMPDATLATLKIQPSEPRDSAVYFCASGNPGTSGRNTGELFFGEGSRLTVL.

This chain links TRBV7-2 with TRBJ2-1, with 14 positions matching TRBD2. V was pared by 4 bases and J by 8 bases, with 4 bases of the junction left unmatched. The V gene's germline CDR1 is SGHTA and CDR2 FQGNSA. The CDR3 spans 15 residues. CDR3 DNA: TGTGCCAGCAGCTCGGGACTAGCGGGAGCCTATGAGCAGTTCTTC. It translates to CASSSGLAGAYEQFF.

This clone showed up just once. This CDR3 reads CASSPSVETQYF. Written as DNA, the CDR3 is TGTGCCAGCTCCCCCTCCGTAGAGACCCAGTACTTC. The V gene is TRBV18, the J gene TRBJ2-5; D is undetermined. The V gene's germline CDR1 is KGHSH and CDR2 LQKENI. With 6 bases removed from V and 4 bases from J, the gap between germline ends came to 9 bases. This CDR3 region has 12 residues.

This clone was detected only once. The rearrangement links TRBV18 to TRBJ1-2, with D uncertain. The germline CDR1 and CDR2 sequences are KGHSH and LQKENI. This CDR3 comprises 15 residues. Trimming removed 3 bases from V and 4 bases from J, with 15 bases in between. CDR3 amino acids: CASSPLDATSYGYTF. CDR3 coding DNA: TGTGCCAGCTCACCCTTGGACGCGACAAGCTATGGCTACACCTTC.

This chain uses TRBV10-2 with TRBJ2-2; 9 bases match TRBD2. Germline lookup yields CDR1 WSHSY and CDR2 SAAADI. The ends lost 0 bases at V and 4 bases at J; junction bases unmatched: 6. The CDR3 is 17 amino acids. The CDR3 is CASSESAAGGFTGELFF. The CDR3 DNA reads TGCGCCAGCAGTGAGTCGGCAGCGGGAGGTTTCACCGGGGAGCTGTTTTTT.

V usage is TRBV11-3 and J usage is TRBJ1-1, with D tentatively TRBD1 (6 bases). Per the germline V gene, CDR1 is SGHNT and CDR2 is YENEEA. The germline V and J ends were trimmed by 6 bases and 0 bases, with 11 bases remaining between them. The CDR3 covers 14 residues. CDR3 amino acids: CASSDRPLNTEAFF. CDR3 DNA sequence: TGTGCCAGCAGTGACAGGCCTTTGAACACTGAAGCTTTCTTT.

The genes are TRBV21-1 and TRBJ1-4. TRBV21-1 represents a pseudogene. The CDR3 length is 13 residues. The CDR3 sequence is CATPAALMGKLFF. The DNA of the CDR3 is TGTGCCACCCCGGCCGCCCTAATGGGGAAACTGTTTTTT.

This clone was counted a single time. The genes are TRBV27 and TRBJ2-7, with 7 bases identical to TRBD1. Trimming took 5 bases from V and 3 from J; bases not matched to a gene: 13. The CDR3 totals 16 residues. Germline loops: CDR1 MNHEY, CDR2 SMNVEV (reference sequence). DNA for the CDR3: TGTGCCAGCAGTGCCCTAACAGGGGCTATATTCTACGAGCAGTACTTC. Its protein product is CASSALTGAIFYEQYF.

This clone has a single count. This rearrangement joins TRBV7-9 to TRBJ2-1; 7 bases map to TRBD2. Germline CDR1 SEHNR, CDR2 FQNEAQ (reference sequence). V gave up 5 bases and J gave up 8 bases; unmatched junction bases: 12. The CDR3 has 15 residues. The CDR3 DNA follows: TGTGCCAGCAGCCCTGTTGGGCGGGAGCGGGATGAGCAGTTCTTC. This codes for CASSPVGRERDEQFF.

The rearrangement links TRBV28 to TRBJ2-5, with TRBD2 matching over 12 bases. V trimming: 0 bases; J trimming: 5 bases; junction bases outside the gene matches: 7. The CDR3 runs to 17 residues. Germline assignment: CDR1 MDHEN and CDR2 SYDVKM. The CDR3 reads CASSLWLAGGPGETQYF. The CDR3 DNA reads as TGTGCCAGCAGTTTATGGCTAGCGGGAGGGCCCGGGGAGACCCAGTACTTC.

Details on this clone: The same CDR3 arises from other DNA sequences in this sample as well. The chain employs TRBV5-1 and TRBJ2-3, with D uncertain. V was shortened by 1 base and J by 6 bases, with 9 bases between the two germline ends. Germline assignment: CDR1 SGHRS and CDR2 YFSETQ. This CDR3 is built from 13 residues. The CDR3 nucleotides read TGCGCCAGCAGCTTGTTCGTACGGGATACGCAGTATTTT. Residues: CASSLFVRDTQYF.

The rearrangement joins TRBV29-1 to TRBJ1-1; the D gene is possibly TRBD1 (5 bases). This CDR3 has 13 residues. Between the trimmed V and J ends, which lost 3 bases and 0 bases, there was a span of 8 bases. In germline, CDR1 is SQVTM, CDR2 ANQGSEA. CDR3 amino acids: CSVEGRVNTEAFF. In nucleotides, the CDR3 is TGCAGCGTTGAGGGCAGGGTGAACACTGAAGCTTTCTTT.

This chain uses TRBV2 with TRBJ2-1; D is possibly TRBD2 (7 bases). The CDR3 totals 15 residues. Germline CDR1 SNHLY, CDR2 FYNNEI. The germline V and J ends were trimmed by 10 bases and 3 bases, with 19 bases remaining between them. DNA of the CDR3: TGTGCCACCGGAGGGGGACTATCCAACTACAATGAGCAGTTCTTC. Translation gives CATGGGLSNYNEQFF.

V usage is TRBV25-1 and J usage is TRBJ2-3, with TRBD2 matching 8 bases. Per germline, CDR1 MGHDK and CDR2 SYGVNS. The CDR3 runs 15 residues. The V and J ends lost 5 bases and 2 bases, in that order; junction bases with no gene match: 6. The DNA of the CDR3 is TGTGCCAGCAGTAGTACTAGCGGCTTCACAGATACGCAGTATTTT. The encoded protein is CASSSTSGFTDTQYF.

This chain connects TRBV30 to TRBJ2-1; 7 positions agree with TRBD2. The trim removed 0 bases at V and 2 bases at J, leaving 7 bases unmatched. Germline V CDR1 and CDR2: GTSNPN, SVGIG (reference sequence). CDR3 size: 16 residues. The CDR3 loop reads CAWSVRSGATYNEQFF. The CDR3 DNA follows: TGTGCCTGGAGTGTACGAAGCGGGGCCACCTACAATGAGCAGTTCTTC.